This TCR beta chain was identified in a study of T cell changes during pregnancy in multiple sclerosis. The protocol was immunoSEQ multiplex PCR, while the TCRdb copy is restricted to in-frame clones and leaves out a portion. This table holds about 97,000 clones, about 91% found once. V lost 3 bases and J lost 8, with 11 bases in between. The CDR3 loop spans 12 amino acids. The germline CDR1 and CDR2 sequences are MNHEY and SMNVEV (reference sequence). The rearrangement uses TRBV27 and TRBJ2-7; possibly TRBD1 for D (6 bases). The clonotype originates from a female donor with multiple sclerosis, enrolled in a pregnancy study. Sequencing used peripheral blood, obtained in the second trimester of pregnancy. The CDR3 coding sequence is TGTGCCAGCAGTTTTATCAGGGGCCAGCAGTACTTC. This encodes CASSFIRGQQYF.